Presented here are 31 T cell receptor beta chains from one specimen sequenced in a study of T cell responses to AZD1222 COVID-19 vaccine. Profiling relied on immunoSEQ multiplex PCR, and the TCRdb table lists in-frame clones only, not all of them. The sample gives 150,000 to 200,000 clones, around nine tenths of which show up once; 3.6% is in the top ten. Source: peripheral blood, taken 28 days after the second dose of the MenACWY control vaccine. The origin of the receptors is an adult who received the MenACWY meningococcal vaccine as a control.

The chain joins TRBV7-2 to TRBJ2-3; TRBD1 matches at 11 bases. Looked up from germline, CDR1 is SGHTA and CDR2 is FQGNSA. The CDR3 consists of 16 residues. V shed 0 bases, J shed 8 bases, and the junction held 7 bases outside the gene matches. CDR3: CASSLAGQGVSGTQYF. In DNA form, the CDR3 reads TGTGCCAGCAGCTTAGCGGGACAGGGGGTGTCGGGTACGCAGTATTTT.

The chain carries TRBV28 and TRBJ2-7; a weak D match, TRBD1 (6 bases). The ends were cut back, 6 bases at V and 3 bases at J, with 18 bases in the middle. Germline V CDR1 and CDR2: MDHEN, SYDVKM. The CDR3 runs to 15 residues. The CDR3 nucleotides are TGTGCCAGCAGACACAGGGCCTGGGGGTTCTACGAGCAGTACTTC. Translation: CASRHRAWGFYEQYF. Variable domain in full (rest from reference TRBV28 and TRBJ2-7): DVKVTQSSRYLVKRTGEKVFLECVQDMDHENMFWYRQDPGLGLRLIYFSYDVKMKEKGDIPEGYSVSREKKERFSLILESASTNQTSMYLCASRHRAWGFYEQYFGPGTRLTVT.

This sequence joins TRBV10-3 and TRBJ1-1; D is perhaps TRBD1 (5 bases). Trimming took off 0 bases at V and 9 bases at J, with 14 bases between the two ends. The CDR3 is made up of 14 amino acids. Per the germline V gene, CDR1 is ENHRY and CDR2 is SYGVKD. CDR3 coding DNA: TGTGCCATCAGTGAGTCTCAGGGTGGGGAAAAAGCTTTCTTT. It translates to CAISESQGGEKAFF.

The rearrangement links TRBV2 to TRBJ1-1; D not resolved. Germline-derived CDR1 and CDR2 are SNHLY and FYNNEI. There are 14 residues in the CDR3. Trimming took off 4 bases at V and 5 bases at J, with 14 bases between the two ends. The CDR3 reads CASSGAQRGTEAFF. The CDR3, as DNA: TGTGCCAGCAGTGGTGCGCAGAGAGGGACTGAAGCTTTCTTT. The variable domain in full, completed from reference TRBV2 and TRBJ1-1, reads EPEVTQTPSHQVTQMGQEVILRCVPISNHLYFYWYRQILGQKVEFLVSFYNNEISEKSEIFDDQFSVERPDGSNFTLKIRSTKLEDSAMYFCASSGAQRGTEAFFGQGTRLTVV.

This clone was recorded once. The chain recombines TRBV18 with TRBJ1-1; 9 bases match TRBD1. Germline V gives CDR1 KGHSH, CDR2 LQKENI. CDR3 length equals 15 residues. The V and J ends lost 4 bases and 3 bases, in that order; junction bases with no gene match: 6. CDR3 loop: CASSLTGGWDTEAFF. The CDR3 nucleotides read TGTGCCAGCTCACTAACAGGGGGCTGGGACACTGAAGCTTTCTTT.

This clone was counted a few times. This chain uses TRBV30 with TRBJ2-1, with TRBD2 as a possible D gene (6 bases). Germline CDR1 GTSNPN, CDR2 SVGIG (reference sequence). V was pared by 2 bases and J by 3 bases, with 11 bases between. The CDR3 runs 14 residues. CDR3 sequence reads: CAWSRYGGYNEQFF. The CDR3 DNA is TGTGCCTGGAGTAGGTACGGGGGCTACAATGAGCAGTTCTTC.

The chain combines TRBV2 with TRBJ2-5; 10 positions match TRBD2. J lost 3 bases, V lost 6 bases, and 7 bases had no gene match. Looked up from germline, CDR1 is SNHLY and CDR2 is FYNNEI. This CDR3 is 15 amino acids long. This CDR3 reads CASSLLLAGEETQYF. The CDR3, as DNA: TGTGCCAGCAGCCTCCTCCTAGCGGGAGAAGAGACCCAGTACTTC.

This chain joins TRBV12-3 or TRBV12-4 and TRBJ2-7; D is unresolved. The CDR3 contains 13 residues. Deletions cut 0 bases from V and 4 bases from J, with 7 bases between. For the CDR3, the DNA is TGTGCCAGCAGTTTAGCGCACTCGTACGAGCAGTACTTC. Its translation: CASSLAHSYEQYF.

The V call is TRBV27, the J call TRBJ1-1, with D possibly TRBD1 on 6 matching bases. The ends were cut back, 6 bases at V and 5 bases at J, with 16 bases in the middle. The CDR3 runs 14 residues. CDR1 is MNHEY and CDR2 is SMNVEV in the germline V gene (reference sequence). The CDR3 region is CASRPGLGTTEAFF. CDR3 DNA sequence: TGTGCCAGCAGGCCGGGCCTGGGGACAACTGAAGCTTTCTTT.

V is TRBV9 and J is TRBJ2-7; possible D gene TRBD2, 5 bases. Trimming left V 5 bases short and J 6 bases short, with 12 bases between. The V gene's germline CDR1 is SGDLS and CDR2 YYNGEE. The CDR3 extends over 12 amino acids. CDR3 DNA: TGTGCCAGCAGTCCACCCCGGGGCGAGCAGTACTTC. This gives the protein CASSPPRGEQYF.

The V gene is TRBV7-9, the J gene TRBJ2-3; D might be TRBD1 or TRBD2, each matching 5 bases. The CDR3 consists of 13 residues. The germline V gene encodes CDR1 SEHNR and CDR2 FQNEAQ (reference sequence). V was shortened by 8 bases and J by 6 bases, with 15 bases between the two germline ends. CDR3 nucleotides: TGTGCCAGCGGGGGAATGGGAGTGGATACGCAGTATTTT. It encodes CASGGMGVDTQYF. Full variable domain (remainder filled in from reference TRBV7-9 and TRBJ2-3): DTGVSQNPRHKITKRGQNVTFRCDPISEHNRLYWYRQTLGQGPEFLTYFQNEAQLEKSRLLSDRFSAERPKGSFSTLEIQRTEQGDSAMYLCASGGMGVDTQYFGPGTRLTVL.

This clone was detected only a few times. The DNA of the CDR3 is TGTGCCAGCAGTTTATTATTTGGTCAGTTCATGAACACTGAAGCTTTCTTT. Residues: CASSLLFGQFMNTEAFF. V is TRBV28 and J is TRBJ1-1; D unclear. The CDR3 runs to 17 residues. Between the trimmed V and J ends, which lost 1 base and 0 bases, there was a span of 15 bases. Germline values: CDR1 MDHEN, CDR2 SYDVKM.

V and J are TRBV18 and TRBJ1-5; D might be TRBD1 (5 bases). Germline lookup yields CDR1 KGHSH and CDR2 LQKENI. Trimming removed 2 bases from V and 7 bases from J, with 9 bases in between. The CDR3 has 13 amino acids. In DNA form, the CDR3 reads TGTGCCAGCTCACCAACGGGGCTCCAGCCCCAGCATTTT. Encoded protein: CASSPTGLQPQHF.

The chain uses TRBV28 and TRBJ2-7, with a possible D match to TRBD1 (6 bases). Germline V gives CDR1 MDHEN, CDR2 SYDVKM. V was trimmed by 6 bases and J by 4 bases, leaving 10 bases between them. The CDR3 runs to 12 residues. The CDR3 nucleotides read TGTGCCAGCAGGGGGGCCGGGTACGAGCAGTACTTC. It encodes CASRGAGYEQYF.

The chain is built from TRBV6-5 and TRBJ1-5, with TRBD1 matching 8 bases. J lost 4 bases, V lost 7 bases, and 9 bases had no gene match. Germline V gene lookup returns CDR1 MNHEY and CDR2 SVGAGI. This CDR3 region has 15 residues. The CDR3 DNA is TGTGCCAGCACCGCTCGGGACAGGTGGAATCAGCCCCAGCATTTT. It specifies CASTARDRWNQPQHF.

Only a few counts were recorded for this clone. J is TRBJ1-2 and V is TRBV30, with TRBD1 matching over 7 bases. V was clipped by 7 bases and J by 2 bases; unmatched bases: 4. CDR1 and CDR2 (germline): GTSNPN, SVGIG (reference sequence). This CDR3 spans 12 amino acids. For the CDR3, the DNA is TGTGCCTTCTCGACAGGGAACTATGGCTACACCTTC. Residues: CAFSTGNYGYTF.

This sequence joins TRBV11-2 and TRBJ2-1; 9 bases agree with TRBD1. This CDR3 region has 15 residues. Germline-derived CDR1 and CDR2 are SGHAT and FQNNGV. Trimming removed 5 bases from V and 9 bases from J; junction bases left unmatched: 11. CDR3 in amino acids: CASSTLTGGAFEQFF. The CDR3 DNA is TGTGCCAGCAGCACCCTAACAGGGGGCGCCTTTGAGCAGTTCTTC. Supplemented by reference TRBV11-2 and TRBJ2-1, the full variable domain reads EAGVAQSPRYKIIEKRQSVAFWCNPISGHATLYWYQQILGQGPKLLIQFQNNGVVDDSQLPKDRFSAERLKGVDSTLKIQPAKLEDSAVYLCASSTLTGGAFEQFFGPGTRLTVL.

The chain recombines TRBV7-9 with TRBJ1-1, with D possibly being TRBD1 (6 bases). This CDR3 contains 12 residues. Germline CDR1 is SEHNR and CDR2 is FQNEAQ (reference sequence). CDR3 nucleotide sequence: TGTGCTTCGGAAGGGGGAGTCACTGAAGCTTTCTTT. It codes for CASEGGVTEAFF.

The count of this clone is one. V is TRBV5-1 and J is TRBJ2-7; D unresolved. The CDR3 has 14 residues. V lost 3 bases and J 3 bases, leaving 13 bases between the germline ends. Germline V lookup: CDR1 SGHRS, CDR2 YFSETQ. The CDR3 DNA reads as TGCGCCAGCAGCTCGCACCCGTCAGGCTACGAGCAGTACTTC. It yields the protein CASSSHPSGYEQYF.

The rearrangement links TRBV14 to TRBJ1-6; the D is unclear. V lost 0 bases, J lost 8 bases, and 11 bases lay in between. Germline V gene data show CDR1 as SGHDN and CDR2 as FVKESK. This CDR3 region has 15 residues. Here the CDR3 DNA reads TGTGCCAGCAGCCAAGAGTATGGAGGGCATTCACCCCTCCACTTT. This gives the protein CASSQEYGGHSPLHF.

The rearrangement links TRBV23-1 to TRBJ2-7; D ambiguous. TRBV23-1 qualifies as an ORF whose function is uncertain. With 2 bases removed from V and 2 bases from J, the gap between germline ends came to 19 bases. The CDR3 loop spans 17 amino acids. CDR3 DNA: TGCGCCAGCAGTCAAACCCCGCGAGAGGCGACCACCTACGAGCAGTACTTC. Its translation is CASSQTPREATTYEQYF.

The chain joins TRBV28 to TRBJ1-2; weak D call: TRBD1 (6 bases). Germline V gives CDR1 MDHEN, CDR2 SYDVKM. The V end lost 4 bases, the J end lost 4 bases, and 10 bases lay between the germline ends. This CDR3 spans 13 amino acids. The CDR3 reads CASSSQGLYGYTF. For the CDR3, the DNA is TGTGCCAGCAGTTCACAGGGCCTCTATGGCTACACCTTC.

The CDR3 loop reads CASSTGQVLQPQHF. In DNA, the CDR3 is TGTGCCAGTAGTACTGGACAGGTTTTGCAGCCCCAGCATTTT. The rearrangement links TRBV19 to TRBJ1-5, with 7 bases that match TRBD1. Germline CDR1 is LNHDA and CDR2 is SQIVND (reference sequence). The CDR3 is made up of 14 amino acids. V lost 4 bases to trimming and J lost 7 bases; unmatched junction nucleotides: 7. Variable domain in full (rest from reference TRBV19 and TRBJ1-5): DGGITQSPKYLFRKEGQNVTLSCEQNLNHDAMYWYRQDPGQGLRLIYYSQIVNDFQKGDIAEGYSVSREKKESFPLTVTSAQKNPTAFYLCASSTGQVLQPQHFGDGTRLSIL.

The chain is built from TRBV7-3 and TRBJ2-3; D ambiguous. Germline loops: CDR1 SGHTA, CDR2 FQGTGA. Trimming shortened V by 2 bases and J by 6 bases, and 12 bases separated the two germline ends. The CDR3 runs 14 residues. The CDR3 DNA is TGTGCCAGCAGCTTAGAAAGATCAATCGATACGCAGTATTTT. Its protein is CASSLERSIDTQYF. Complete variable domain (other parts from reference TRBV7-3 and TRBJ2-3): GAGVSQTPSNKVTEKGKYVELRCDPISGHTALYWYRQSLGQGPEFLIYFQGTGAADDSGLPNDRFFAVRPEGSVSTLKIQRTERGDSAVYLCASSLERSIDTQYFGPGTRLTVL.

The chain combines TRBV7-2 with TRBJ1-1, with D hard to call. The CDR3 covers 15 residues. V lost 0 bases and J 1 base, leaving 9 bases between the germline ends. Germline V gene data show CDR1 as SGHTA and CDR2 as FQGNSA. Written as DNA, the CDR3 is TGTGCCAGCAGCTTAGCGGCGCCAGGGAACACTGAAGCTTTCTTT. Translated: CASSLAAPGNTEAFF.

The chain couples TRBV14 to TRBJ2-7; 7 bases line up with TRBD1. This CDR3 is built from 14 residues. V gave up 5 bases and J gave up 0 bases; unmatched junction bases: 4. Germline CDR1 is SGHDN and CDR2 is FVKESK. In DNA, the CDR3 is TGTGCCAGCAGCTACGACAGGGACTCCTACGAGCAGTACTTC. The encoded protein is CASSYDRDSYEQYF.

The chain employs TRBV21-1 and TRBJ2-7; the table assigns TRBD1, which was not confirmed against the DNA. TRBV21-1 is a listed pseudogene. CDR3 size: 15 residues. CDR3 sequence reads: CASSKPRQGSYEQYF. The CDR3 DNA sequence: TGTGCCAGCAGCAAACCAAGGCAGGGGTCATACGAGCAGTACTTC.

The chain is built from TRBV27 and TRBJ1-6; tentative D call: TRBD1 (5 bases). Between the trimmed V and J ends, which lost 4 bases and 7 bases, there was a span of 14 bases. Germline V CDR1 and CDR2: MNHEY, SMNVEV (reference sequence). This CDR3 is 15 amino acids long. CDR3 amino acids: CASSSWDPSNSPLHF. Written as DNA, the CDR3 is TGTGCCAGCAGTTCCTGGGACCCTTCGAATTCACCCCTCCACTTT.

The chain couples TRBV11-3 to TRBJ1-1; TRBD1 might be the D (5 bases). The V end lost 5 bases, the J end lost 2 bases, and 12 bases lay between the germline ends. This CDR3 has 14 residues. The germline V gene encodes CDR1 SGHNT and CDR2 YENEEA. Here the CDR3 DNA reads TGTGCCAGCAGCCCCGGGCAGGGAAACACTGAAGCTTTCTTT. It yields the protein CASSPGQGNTEAFF.

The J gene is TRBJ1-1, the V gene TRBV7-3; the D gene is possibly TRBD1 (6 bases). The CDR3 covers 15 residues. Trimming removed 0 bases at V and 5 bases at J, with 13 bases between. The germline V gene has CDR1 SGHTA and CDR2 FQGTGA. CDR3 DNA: TGTGCCAGCAGCTTAACGGGGGCAGGATCGACTGAAGCTTTCTTT. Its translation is CASSLTGAGSTEAFF.

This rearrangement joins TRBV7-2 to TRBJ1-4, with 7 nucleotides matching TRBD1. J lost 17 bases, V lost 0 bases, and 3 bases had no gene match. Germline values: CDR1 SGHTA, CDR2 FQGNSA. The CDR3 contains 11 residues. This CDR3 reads CASSLAGQFFF. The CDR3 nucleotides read TGTGCCAGCAGCTTAGCGGGACAGTTCTTTTTT.